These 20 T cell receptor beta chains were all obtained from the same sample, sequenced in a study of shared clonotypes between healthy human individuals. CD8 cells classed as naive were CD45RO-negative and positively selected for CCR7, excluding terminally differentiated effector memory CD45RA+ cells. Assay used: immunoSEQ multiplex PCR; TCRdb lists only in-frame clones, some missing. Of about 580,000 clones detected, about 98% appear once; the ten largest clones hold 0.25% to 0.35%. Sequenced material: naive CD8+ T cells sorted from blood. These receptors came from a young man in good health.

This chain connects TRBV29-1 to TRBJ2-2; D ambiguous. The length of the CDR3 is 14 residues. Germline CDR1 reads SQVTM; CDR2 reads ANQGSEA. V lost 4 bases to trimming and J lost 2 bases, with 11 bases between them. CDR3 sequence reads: CSVAGSSNTGELFF. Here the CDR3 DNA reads TGCAGCGTTGCGGGCAGTTCCAACACCGGGGAGCTGTTTTTT.

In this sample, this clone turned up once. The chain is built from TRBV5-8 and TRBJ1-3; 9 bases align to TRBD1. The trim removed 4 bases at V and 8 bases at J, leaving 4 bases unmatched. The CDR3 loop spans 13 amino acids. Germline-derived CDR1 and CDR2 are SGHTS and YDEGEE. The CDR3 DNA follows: TGTGCCAGCAGCGTGGGACAGGGATACACCATATATTTT. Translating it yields CASSVGQGYTIYF.

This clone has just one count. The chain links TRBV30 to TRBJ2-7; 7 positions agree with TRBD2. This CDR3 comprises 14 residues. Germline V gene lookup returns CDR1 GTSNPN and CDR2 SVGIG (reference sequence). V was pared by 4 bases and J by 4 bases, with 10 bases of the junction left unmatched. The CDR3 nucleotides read TGTGCCTGGAACCTCGCGGGAGAGCCATACGAGCAGTACTTC. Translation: CAWNLAGEPYEQYF.

The CDR3: CAISEPDSRFLYGYTF. The CDR3 region has the DNA TGTGCCATCAGTGAGCCGGACAGCCGATTCCTATATGGCTACACCTTC. This chain connects TRBV10-3 to TRBJ1-2, with D perhaps matching TRBD1 (6 bases). CDR1 ENHRY and CDR2 SYGVKD come from the germline V gene. Trimming removed 2 bases at V and 5 bases at J, with 18 bases between. The CDR3 has 16 residues.

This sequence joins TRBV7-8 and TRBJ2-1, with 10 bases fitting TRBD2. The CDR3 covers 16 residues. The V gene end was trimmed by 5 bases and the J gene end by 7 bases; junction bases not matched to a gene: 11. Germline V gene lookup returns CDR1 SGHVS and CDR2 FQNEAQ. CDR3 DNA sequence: TGTGCCAGCAGCCCCGAGGGGGGACTAGCGATGAATGAGCAGTTCTTC. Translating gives CASSPEGGLAMNEQFF.

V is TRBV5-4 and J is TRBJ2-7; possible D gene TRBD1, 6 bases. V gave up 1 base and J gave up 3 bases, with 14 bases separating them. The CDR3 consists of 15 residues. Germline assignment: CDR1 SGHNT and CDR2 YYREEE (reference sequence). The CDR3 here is CASSLQGLGGYEQYF. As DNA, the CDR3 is TGTGCCAGCAGCTTGCAGGGGCTAGGAGGCTACGAGCAGTACTTC.

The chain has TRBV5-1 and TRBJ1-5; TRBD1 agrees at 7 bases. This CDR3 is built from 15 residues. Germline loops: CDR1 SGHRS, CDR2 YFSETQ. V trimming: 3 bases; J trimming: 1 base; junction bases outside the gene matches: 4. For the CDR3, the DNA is TGCGCCAGCAGCTCCACAGGGGCAAGCAATCAGCCCCAGCATTTT. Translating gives CASSSTGASNQPQHF.

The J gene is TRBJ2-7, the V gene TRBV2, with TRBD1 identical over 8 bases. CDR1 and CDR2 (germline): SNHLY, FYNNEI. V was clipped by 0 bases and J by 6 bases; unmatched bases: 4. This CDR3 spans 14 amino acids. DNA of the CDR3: TGTGCCAGCAGTGAAGCACAGGGGGTAATCGAGCAGTACTTC. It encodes CASSEAQGVIEQYF. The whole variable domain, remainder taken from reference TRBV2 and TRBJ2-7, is EPEVTQTPSHQVTQMGQEVILRCVPISNHLYFYWYRQILGQKVEFLVSFYNNEISEKSEIFDDQFSVERPDGSNFTLKIRSTKLEDSAMYFCASSEAQGVIEQYFGPGTRLTVT.

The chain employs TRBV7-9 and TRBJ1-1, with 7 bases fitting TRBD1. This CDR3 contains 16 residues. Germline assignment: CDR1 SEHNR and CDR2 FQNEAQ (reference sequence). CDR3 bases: TGTGTCATACTATCGGCCAGGGGGTATGGGAACACTGAAGCTTTCTTT. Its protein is CVILSARGYGNTEAFF.

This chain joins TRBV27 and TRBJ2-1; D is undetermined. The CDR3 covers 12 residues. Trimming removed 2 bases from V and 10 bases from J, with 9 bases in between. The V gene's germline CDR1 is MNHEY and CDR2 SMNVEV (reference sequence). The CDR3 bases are TGTGCCAGCAGTTTAGGGGATGGGGAGCAGTTCTTC. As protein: CASSLGDGEQFF.

CDR3 in amino acids: CSVGPRDTPFNYGYTF. The CDR3 DNA is TGCAGCGTTGGGCCCCGGGACACTCCCTTTAACTATGGCTACACCTTC. The chain links TRBV29-1 to TRBJ1-2, with D tentatively TRBD1 (6 bases). The CDR3 loop spans 16 amino acids. Trimming removed 4 bases at V and 1 base at J, with 19 bases between. Per germline, CDR1 SQVTM and CDR2 ANQGSEA.

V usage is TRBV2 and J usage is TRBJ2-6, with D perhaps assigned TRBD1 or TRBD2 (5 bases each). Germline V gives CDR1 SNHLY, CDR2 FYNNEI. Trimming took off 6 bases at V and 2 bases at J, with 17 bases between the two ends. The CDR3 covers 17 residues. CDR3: CASRDGAMHPGANVLTF. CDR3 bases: TGTGCCAGCAGGGACGGGGCAATGCACCCTGGGGCCAACGTCCTGACTTTC.

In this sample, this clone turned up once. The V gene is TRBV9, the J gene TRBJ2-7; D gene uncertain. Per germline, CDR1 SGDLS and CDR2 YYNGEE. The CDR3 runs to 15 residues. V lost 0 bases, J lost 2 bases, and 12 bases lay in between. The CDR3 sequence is CASSVDGGVTYEQYF. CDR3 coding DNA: TGTGCCAGCAGCGTAGATGGCGGAGTGACCTACGAGCAGTACTTC.

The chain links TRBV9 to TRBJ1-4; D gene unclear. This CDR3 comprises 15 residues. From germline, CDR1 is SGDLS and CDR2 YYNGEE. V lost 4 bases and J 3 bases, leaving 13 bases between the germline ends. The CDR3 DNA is TGTGCCAGCAGCCTCGGGAGGGTGTCTAATGAAAAACTGTTTTTT. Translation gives CASSLGRVSNEKLFF.

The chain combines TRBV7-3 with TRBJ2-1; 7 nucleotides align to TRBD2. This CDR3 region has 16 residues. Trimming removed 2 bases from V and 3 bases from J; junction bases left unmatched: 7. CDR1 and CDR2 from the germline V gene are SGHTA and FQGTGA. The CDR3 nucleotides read TGTGCCAGCAGCTTAGGCTACCCGGGGGGCTACAATGAGCAGTTCTTC. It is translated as CASSLGYPGGYNEQFF.

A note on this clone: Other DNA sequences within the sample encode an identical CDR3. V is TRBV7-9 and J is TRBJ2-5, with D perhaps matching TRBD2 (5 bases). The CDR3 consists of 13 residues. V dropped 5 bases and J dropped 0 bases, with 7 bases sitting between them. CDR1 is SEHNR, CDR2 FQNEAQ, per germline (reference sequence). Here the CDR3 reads CASSPRDQETQYF. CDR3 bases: TGTGCCAGCAGCCCGAGGGACCAAGAGACCCAGTACTTC.

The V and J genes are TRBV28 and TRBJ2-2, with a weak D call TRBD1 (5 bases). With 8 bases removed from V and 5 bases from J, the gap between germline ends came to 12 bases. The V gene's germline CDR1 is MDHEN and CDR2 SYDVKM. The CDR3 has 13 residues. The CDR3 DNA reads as TGTGCCAGCGGCAGGGCGGAGACCGGGGAGCTGTTTTTT. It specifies CASGRAETGELFF.

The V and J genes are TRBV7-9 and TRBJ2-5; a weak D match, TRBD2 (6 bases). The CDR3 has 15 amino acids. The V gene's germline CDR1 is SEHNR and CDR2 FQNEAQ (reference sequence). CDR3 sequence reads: CAATSRWTNQETQYF. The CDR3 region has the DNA TGTGCGGCGACGTCGCGCTGGACTAACCAAGAGACCCAGTACTTC.

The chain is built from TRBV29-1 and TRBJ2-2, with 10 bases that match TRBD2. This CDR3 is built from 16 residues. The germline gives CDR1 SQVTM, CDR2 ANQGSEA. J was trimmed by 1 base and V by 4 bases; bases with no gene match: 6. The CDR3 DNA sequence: TGCAGCGTTGTCCTAGCGGGAGAAAAGAACACCGGGGAGCTGTTTTTT. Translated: CSVVLAGEKNTGELFF.

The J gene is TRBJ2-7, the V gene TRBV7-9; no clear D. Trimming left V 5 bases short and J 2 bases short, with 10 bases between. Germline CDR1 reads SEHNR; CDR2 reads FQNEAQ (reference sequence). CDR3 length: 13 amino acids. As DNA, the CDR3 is TGTGCCAGCAGCGGTCGGGCCCCCTACGAGCAGTACTTC. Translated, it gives CASSGRAPYEQYF.